This T cell receptor (beta chain) was observed in a study of cytomegalovirus exposure and HLA in healthy donors. PCR amplification relied on 60 Vbeta primers (plus 13 Jbeta primers). Data came from immunoSEQ multiplex PCR; TCRdb stores just in-frame clones and leaves some out. Among more than 90,000 clones listed, about 75% were seen once. Sample: PBMCs. The TCR originated in a man aged 35 to 55 in good health and CMV-seropositive.

The CDR3 here is CASKWGGTDTQYF. CDR3 in DNA: TGTGCCAGCAAGTGGGGGGGCACAGATACGCAGTATTTT. This chain uses TRBV2 with TRBJ2-3; a possible D gene is TRBD2 (6 bases). V gave up 7 bases and J gave up 1 base, with 9 bases separating them. Germline assignment: CDR1 SNHLY and CDR2 FYNNEI. The CDR3 is 13 residues long.